The source of this T cell receptor beta chain is a study of long-term antiretroviral therapy in people with HIV (dated by TCRdb to 2022 to 2024). The study in broad terms: The earliest samples were collected about a decade before the 2015 WHO recommendation for immediate ART, when ART was typically delayed until CD4 counts fell. No cross-contamination during QIAcube processing was seen in test extractions of a monoclonal T-cell line run alongside 30 to 35 polyclonal samples. This retrospective serial study examined whether starting ART and sustained HIV suppression were associated with changes in the composition and diversity of the TRB repertoire in peripheral blood. Among the 30 to 35 participants with HIV, about a dozen were female. From fewer than 35 adults with confirmed HIV infection, the cohort provided some 200 cryopreserved PBMC samples, gathered serially across a mean of approximately six years (range 1-12). Findings and caveats that apply to the study as a whole: Because pre-ART samples had limited cell numbers, profiling was done on unsorted PBMC rather than on sorted CD4+ and CD8+ T cells. Because PBMC availability was limited, only the TCR beta chain was sequenced, with no alpha chain pairing. Starting ART was linked to a significant rise in TRB diversity, yet even with long-term ART the diversity remained significantly lower than in transplant donor controls. Inferences about post-ART repertoire changes are limited because no data were available on ART adherence, viral resistance or therapy changes. HIV repertoires had narrower CDR3 length ranges than controls, and the network structure suggested an antigen-experienced repertoire that shifted only slightly toward naive after ART. Expanded TRB clones identified before ART initiation dominated the repertoire at all time points, although this dominance fluctuated and declined in many PLHIV after ART. The samples span the years 2004 to 2017, and the ART regimens used may be less effective than current regimens.

Participants were included only if at least one PBMC sample before ART initiation and at least two post-ART samples were available. Every participant with HIV received treatment in the United States of America. Before DNA extraction, cryopreserved samples containing about 0.9-11 million PBMC were thawed and washed. At the time of the earliest PBMC sample for each participant with HIV, ages ranged from roughly 23 to 60 years. Per participant, PBMC samples came from 1-4 timepoints prior to ART initiation and 2-8 timepoints following ART initiation, for a median of 7 samples. Serial HIV viral load, CD4+ T-cell count, ART history and demographic data were obtained for every participant. A Qiagen kit on a QIAcube was used to extract genomic DNA from unsorted PBMC, with samples processed in batches of 12. The immunoSEQ hsTCRB v3.0 assay was used at survey level resolution to sequence the TRB variable region. The target sequencing depth for TRB was 40,000-50,000 T-cell genomes per sample. TRB libraries were pooled and sequenced on an Illumina MiSeq using a v3 150-cycle kit. As for the original processing: Repertoire analysis was run in R within a reproducible Nextflow workflow that covered QC, data transformation and analysis. Custom analyses were implemented in LymphoSeq2, an R package for AIRR-Seq data exploration. A handful of samples that produced fewer than 5000 total TRB sequences were removed, so 150 to 200 HIV repertoires were analyzed. Among the roughly 200 retained HIV repertoires, 59 were collected before ART initiation and under 150 after ART initiation. Repertoires were downsampled to 5000 TRB nucleotide sequences, with summary statistics averaged over 100 downsampling iterations. Only TRB sequences with CDR3 regions of at least seven amino acids were retained for analysis. Diversity was measured with a Shannon entropy-derived clonality score and the Gini coefficient. In repertoire networks, the top 5000 CDR3 amino acid sequences were linked whenever an edit distance of one separated two sequences. GLIPH2 predicted antigen specificity groups and MHC restriction for TRB CDR3 amino acid sequences. To flag known CMV, EBV, HIV or tissue antigen associations, CDR3 amino acid sequences were matched against VDJdb and McPAS-TCR. Pre-ART, post-ART and control groups were compared with Wilcoxon signed-rank tests and Holm-Bonferroni correction. The immuneACCESS repertoire file appears here via TCRdb, limited to in-frame rearrangements. These files lack a portion of the clones; in checked studies, under half of the deficit traces to unresolved V genes, and the cause of the others is not known. That table gives V, J and clone size, and the DNA gave D and trimming. The sample table contains some 24,000 clones; only one count was recorded for about 91% of them. About 9% of the sample is taken by the ten largest.

This clone was counted once. It lacks a known antigen. Base qualities were left out, and no much larger clone turns up one base away. Source: unsorted PBMCs, taken 1.8 years before starting antiretroviral therapy. The clonotype comes from a man aged 45-65 years with HIV.

The nucleotide sequence is given as TGTGCCAGCGGAAGGAACACTGAAGCTTTCTTT. Translated, it reads CASGRNTEAFF. The chain is encoded by TRBV6-5 joined to TRBJ1-1; too little of a D gene remains to name it. The trim is 8 bases for V and 1 base for J, with a gap of 5 bases between the germline ends. For CDR1 and CDR2, the germline V gene lists MNHEY and SVGAGI. CDR3 length: 11 amino acids, cysteine to phenylalanine. Only the CDR3 part of the read is kept: 33 bases, read in frame from the first base.